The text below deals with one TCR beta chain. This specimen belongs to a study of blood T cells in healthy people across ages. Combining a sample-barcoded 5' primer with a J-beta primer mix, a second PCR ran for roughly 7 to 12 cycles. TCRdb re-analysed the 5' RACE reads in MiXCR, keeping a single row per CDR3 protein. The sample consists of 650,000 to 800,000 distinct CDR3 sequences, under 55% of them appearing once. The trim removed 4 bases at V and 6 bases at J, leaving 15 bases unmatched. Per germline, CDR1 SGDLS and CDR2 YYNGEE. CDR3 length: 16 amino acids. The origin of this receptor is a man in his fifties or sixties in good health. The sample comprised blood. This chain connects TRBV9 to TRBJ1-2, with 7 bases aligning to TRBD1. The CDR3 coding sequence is TGTGCCAGCAGCATCAGTGGAGGGGGCGCGAGTAATGGCTACACCTTC. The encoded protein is CASSISGGGASNGYTF. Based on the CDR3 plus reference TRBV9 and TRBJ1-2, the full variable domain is DSGVTQTPKHLITATGQRVTLRCSPRSGDLSVYWYQQSLDQGLQFLIQYYNGEERAKGNILERFSAQQFPDLHSELNLSSLELGDSALYFCASSISGGGASNGYTFGSGTRLTVV.